The 6 T cell receptor beta chains reported below all come from one sample, sequenced in a study of response to subunit inactivated influenza vaccine. One entry per CDR3 protein, called by TCRdb with MiXCR from the RT-PCR reads. Found here are approximately 290,000 distinct CDR3 sequences, 22% of them singletons; the top ten hold around 10%. The sequences come from PBMCs from blood, collected approximately 20 months after vaccination. The receptors originated from a man aged 50 to 75 who received an inactivated influenza vaccine.

This clonotype was observed a few times. The V gene is TRBV28, the J gene TRBJ1-2; D not resolved. Trimming pared 5 bases from V and 6 bases from J, leaving 13 bases between. The CDR3 spans 13 residues. Per germline, CDR1 MDHEN and CDR2 SYDVKM. The CDR3 nucleotides read TGTGCCAGCAGTACTCACGTAGGGAATGGCTACACCTTC. This translates into CASSTHVGNGYTF.

The chain uses TRBV29-1 and TRBJ2-3, with 8 bases identical to TRBD2. J gave up 2 bases and V 6 bases, and 4 bases lay outside the gene matches. CDR1 and CDR2 (germline): SQVTM, ANQGSEA. The CDR3 contains 13 residues. The CDR3 DNA is TGCAGCGTATTTAGCGGGGACACAGATACGCAGTATTTT. This sequence encodes CSVFSGDTDTQYF.

The V and J genes are TRBV4-2 and TRBJ2-3, with D maybe TRBD1 (5 bases). V shed 3 bases and J shed 0 bases, with 10 bases lying between them. In germline, CDR1 is LGHNA, CDR2 YNFKEQ. The CDR3 totals 15 residues. For the CDR3, the DNA is TGTGCCAGCAGCCAGCAGGGAAGGAGCACAGATACGCAGTATTTT. Translation: CASSQQGRSTDTQYF.

This rearrangement joins TRBV7-9 to TRBJ2-3; D is unclear. This CDR3 has 14 residues. V dropped 5 bases and J dropped 2 bases, with 11 bases sitting between them. The germline CDR1 and CDR2 sequences are SEHNR and FQNEAQ (reference sequence). CDR3 loop: CASSLIQYTDTQYF. DNA for the CDR3: TGTGCCAGCAGCCTAATTCAGTACACAGATACGCAGTATTTT.

This clonotype has just a few counts. This sequence joins TRBV12-3 or TRBV12-4 and TRBJ2-5; the D is unclear. The V end lost 3 bases, the J end lost 4 bases, and 9 bases lay between the germline ends. CDR3 length equals 13 residues. CDR3 coding DNA: TGTGCCAGCAGTTTCCTAGATCGAGAGACCCAGTACTTC. Translated: CASSFLDRETQYF.

The V and J genes are TRBV21-1 and TRBJ2-1; the D call TRBD1 from the table was never checked on the DNA. TRBV21-1 is reported as a pseudogene. The CDR3 covers 12 residues. The CDR3 nucleotides read TGTGGCCCAGCGGGAGAAAGGGGAGAGCAGTTCTTC. It is translated as CGPAGERGEQFF.